These 5 T cell receptor beta chains originate from one sample sequenced in a study of vaccination effects on CD4 cells after COVID-19. These receptors lack a known antigen. Here immunoSEQ multiplex PCR was the method, and the copy in TCRdb shows in-frame clones only, minus some. The sample has under 30,000 clones, 65% to 80% seen once; the top ten hold 10%. Antigen-specific CD4+ T cells expanded by the ViraFEST assay with viral peptide pools were then sequenced. The culture ran for 10 days, and then CD4+ T cells were isolated. Negative nucleocapsid antibody tests before and after vaccination confirmed no previous SARS-CoV-2 infection. Sequenced here: CD4+ T cells from PBMCs cultured with HCoV-NL63 spike peptides, sampled before COVID-19 vaccination. The receptors were gathered from a human donor who received a COVID-19 vaccine.

This clone was counted once. The chain combines TRBV7-8 with TRBJ2-1; possible D gene TRBD2, 5 bases. CDR1 is SGHVS and CDR2 is FQNEAQ in the germline V gene. This CDR3 spans 14 amino acids. Trimming took off 2 bases at V and 6 bases at J, with 11 bases between the two ends. The CDR3 reads CASSLPRTANEQFF. The CDR3, as DNA: TGTGCCAGCAGCTTACCCCGGACTGCCAATGAGCAGTTCTTC.

V and J are TRBV10-3 and TRBJ1-2; D might be TRBD1 (6 bases). The V end was cut by 3 bases, the J end by 4 bases, with 12 bases between. CDR1 and CDR2 from the germline V gene are ENHRY and SYGVKD. The CDR3 runs 14 residues. Here the CDR3 DNA reads TGTGCCATCAGTGAACCGGACAGCTCCTATGGCTACACCTTC. It codes for CAISEPDSSYGYTF.

In its sample, this clone was seen a few times. This sequence joins TRBV5-3 and TRBJ1-5; D unresolved. TRBV5-3 is sorted into the ORF group, with uncertain function. The V gene lost 4 bases and the J gene lost 0 bases, with 8 bases spanning the gap. There are 14 residues in the CDR3. CDR3 amino acids: CARSQDNSNQPQHF. The CDR3 DNA follows: TGTGCCAGAAGCCAAGACAATAGCAATCAGCCCCAGCATTTT.

J is TRBJ2-6 and V is TRBV18; D perhaps matches TRBD2 (6 bases). Germline values: CDR1 KGHSH, CDR2 LQKENI. The CDR3 totals 15 residues. Trimming cost V 8 bases and J 1 base, with 12 bases left between them. DNA of the CDR3: TGTGCCAGCACTGGGACTTGGTCTGGGGCCAACGTCCTGACTTTC. Translated: CASTGTWSGANVLTF. Supplemented by reference TRBV18 and TRBJ2-6, the full variable domain reads NAGVMQNPRHLVRRRGQEARLRCSPMKGHSHVYWYRQLPEEGLKFMVYLQKENIIDESGMPKERFSAEFPKEGPSILRIQQVVRGDSAAYFCASTGTWSGANVLTFGAGSRLTVL.

The table lists this clone with a few counts. The chain has TRBV5-1 and TRBJ2-3, with D perhaps TRBD1 (5 bases). V was pared by 0 bases and J by 2 bases, with 7 bases between. CDR3 length: 14 amino acids. CDR1 and CDR2 from the germline V gene are SGHRS and YFSETQ. In DNA form, the CDR3 reads TGCGCCAGCAGCTTGGGACAGACCACAGATACGCAGTATTTT. This translates into CASSLGQTTDTQYF.